These 21 T cell receptor beta chains were sequenced from one sample in a study of T cell responses to AZD1222 COVID-19 vaccine. Data came from immunoSEQ multiplex PCR; TCRdb stores just in-frame clones and leaves some out. The table shows 90,000 to 120,000 clones, with more than 75% occurring only once. Here the sequenced sample was peripheral blood, taken 28 days after the second dose of the MenACWY control vaccine. These receptors came from an adult who received the MenACWY meningococcal vaccine as a control.

The chain recombines TRBV11-3 with TRBJ2-5; D ambiguous. Germline V CDR1 and CDR2: SGHNT, YENEEA. The CDR3 contains 14 residues. Trimming removed 1 base from V and 2 bases from J, with 8 bases in between. CDR3 in DNA: TGTGCCAGCAGCTTAGGCCCGGGTCAAGAGACCCAGTACTTC. This encodes CASSLGPGQETQYF. Full variable domain (remainder filled in from reference TRBV11-3 and TRBJ2-5): EAGVVQSPRYKIIEKKQPVAFWCNPISGHNTLYWYLQNLGQGPELLIRYENEEAVDDSQLPKDRFSAERLKGVDSTLKIQPAELGDSAVYLCASSLGPGQETQYFGPGTRLLVL.

As for this clone: A junction boundary mismatches the germline segment, possibly from a read error. This chain connects TRBV7-9 to TRBJ1-1, with D perhaps matching TRBD1 (6 bases). The CDR3 is 12 residues long. Germline CDR1 and CDR2: SEHNR and FQNEAQ (reference sequence). CDR3 DNA: TGTGCCGGCAGGGGAGAGAACACTGAAGCTTTCTTT. Translation gives CAGRGENTEAFF.

The chain uses TRBV19 and TRBJ1-5, with a tentative D call TRBD1 (5 bases). This CDR3 is 14 amino acids long. V lost 1 base, J lost 4 bases, and 8 bases lay in between. The germline CDR1 and CDR2 sequences are LNHDA and SQIVND (reference sequence). CDR3 sequence: CASSIGGKNQPQHF. The CDR3 coding sequence is TGTGCCAGTAGTATAGGGGGCAAGAATCAGCCCCAGCATTTT.

This chain links TRBV29-1 with TRBJ1-6, with D unclear. Germline CDR1 and CDR2: SQVTM and ANQGSEA. Trimming shortened V by 4 bases and J by 6 bases, and 22 bases separated the two germline ends. This CDR3 spans 17 amino acids. The CDR3 here is CSVGAKGPSPTNSPLHF. CDR3 nucleotides: TGCAGCGTTGGGGCTAAAGGCCCCTCCCCCACTAATTCACCCCTCCACTTT.

This chain joins TRBV27 and TRBJ2-3; D may be TRBD2 (6 bases). V was pared by 9 bases and J by 5 bases, with 12 bases between. This CDR3 has 12 residues. Germline V gives CDR1 MNHEY, CDR2 SMNVEV (reference sequence). The CDR3 coding sequence is TGTGCCAGTTCGTGGAGGGTAGATACGCAGTATTTT. The encoded protein is CASSWRVDTQYF.

This clone is a singleton in its sample. J is TRBJ1-6 and V is TRBV5-1, with 10 nucleotides matching TRBD1. The CDR3 extends over 18 amino acids. Trimming took 4 bases from V and 0 from J; bases not matched to a gene: 7. The germline CDR1 and CDR2 sequences are SGHRS and YFSETQ. The CDR3 protein is CASSPGTGESSYNSPLHF. Written as DNA, the CDR3 is TGCGCCAGCAGCCCCGGGACAGGGGAAAGCTCCTATAATTCACCCCTCCACTTT.

This clone was picked up a small number of times. The chain combines TRBV27 with TRBJ1-6; D gene uncertain. CDR3 length: 15 residues. Germline loops: CDR1 MNHEY, CDR2 SMNVEV (reference sequence). Trimming cost V 0 bases and J 6 bases, with 9 bases left between them. The CDR3 coding sequence is TGTGCCAGCAGTTTATCCCAACGGAGTAATTCACCCCTCCACTTT. It translates to CASSLSQRSNSPLHF.

There are a few counts of this clone. The chain joins TRBV6-2 or TRBV6-3 to TRBJ1-1; possibly TRBD1 for D (5 bases). V lost 5 bases, J lost 6 bases, and 19 bases lay in between. Germline lookup yields CDR1 MNHEY and CDR2 SVGEGT. This CDR3 is built from 15 residues. The CDR3 nucleotides are TGTGCCAGCAGTCGCAATAATCAGGGAGGATCTGAAGCTTTCTTT. Protein sequence: CASSRNNQGGSEAFF.

This chain connects TRBV3-1 (or the pseudogene TRBV3-2) to TRBJ2-2; D is unclear. Trimming took off 4 bases at V and 6 bases at J, with 9 bases between the two ends. Germline assignment: CDR1 LGHDT and CDR2 YNNKEL (reference sequence). The CDR3 is made up of 13 amino acids. In DNA form, the CDR3 reads TGTGCCAGCAGCCCTCCCCAGGCCGGGGAGCTGTTTTTT. Translation gives CASSPPQAGELFF.

This clone was detected only a few times. The chain combines TRBV29-1 with TRBJ1-3; D remains ambiguous. The V end lost 6 bases, the J end lost 0 bases, and 9 bases lay between the germline ends. The CDR3 totals 13 residues. Germline-derived CDR1 and CDR2 are SQVTM and ANQGSEA. CDR3 region: CSVRANSGNTIYF. The CDR3 nucleotides are TGCAGCGTCCGCGCCAACTCTGGAAACACCATATATTTT.

The V gene is TRBV30, the J gene TRBJ2-1; 11 bases are a match to TRBD2. Per germline, CDR1 GTSNPN and CDR2 SVGIG (reference sequence). V trimming: 5 bases; J trimming: 3 bases; junction bases outside the gene matches: 6. The CDR3 spans 15 residues. As DNA, the CDR3 is TGTGCCTGGGAAATGCTAGCGGGGGGCTACAATGAGCAGTTCTTC. It translates to CAWEMLAGGYNEQFF.

V and J are TRBV19 and TRBJ1-3, with D perhaps TRBD1 (5 bases). The CDR3 spans 13 residues. V lost 8 bases and J 2 bases, leaving 10 bases between the germline ends. Germline values: CDR1 LNHDA, CDR2 SQIVND (reference sequence). The CDR3 region is CASRTQPGNTIYF. The CDR3 DNA sequence: TGTGCCAGTCGGACACAACCTGGAAACACCATATATTTT.

This chain joins TRBV12-3 or TRBV12-4 and TRBJ1-2, with D uncertain. The CDR3 is 11 amino acids. Trimming stripped 2 bases from V and 3 bases from J, with 1 base between. CDR3 coding DNA: TGTGCCAGCAGTTTACACTATGGCTACACCTTC. Its protein is CASSLHYGYTF.

The chain uses TRBV24-1 and TRBJ1-5; 7 nucleotides match TRBD1. With 6 bases clipped from V and 0 bases from J, the junction kept 4 bases outside the gene matches. The CDR3 has 15 amino acids. The germline gives CDR1 KGHDR, CDR2 SFDVKD. The CDR3 coding sequence is TGTGCCACCAGTTCAGGGGGATTTAGCAATCAGCCCCAGCATTTT. Translated, it gives CATSSGGFSNQPQHF.

The rearrangement joins TRBV7-9 to TRBJ1-4; D might be TRBD1 (5 bases). CDR3 size: 16 residues. Trimming took off 1 base at V and 4 bases at J, with 13 bases between the two ends. CDR1 SEHNR and CDR2 FQNEAQ come from the germline V gene (reference sequence). CDR3 DNA: TGTGCCAGCAGCTTAGTCCAGGACAAGCTTAATGAAAAACTGTTTTTT. Amino acid sequence: CASSLVQDKLNEKLFF.

V is TRBV28 and J is TRBJ2-3; TRBD2 matches at 14 bases. V was pared by 5 bases and J by 7 bases, with 11 bases of the junction left unmatched. Per the germline V gene, CDR1 is MDHEN and CDR2 is SYDVKM. The CDR3 loop spans 17 amino acids. Written as DNA, the CDR3 is TGTGCCAGCAGTCTACCGACTAGCGGGGGGGATGGTAATACGCAGTATTTT. Translating it yields CASSLPTSGGDGNTQYF.

The rearrangement joins TRBV28 to TRBJ1-4; D gene unclear. The CDR3 totals 15 residues. Germline V gene data show CDR1 as MDHEN and CDR2 as SYDVKM. V lost 5 bases, J lost 8 bases, and 18 bases lay in between. The CDR3 spells CASSVVGRGKEKLFF. Here the CDR3 DNA reads TGTGCCAGCAGTGTGGTGGGCAGAGGGAAGGAAAAACTGTTTTTT.

This clone appeared a single time. The chain couples TRBV7-9 to TRBJ2-3; tentative D call: TRBD1 (6 bases). The CDR3 extends over 17 amino acids. CDR1 SEHNR and CDR2 FQNEAQ come from the germline V gene (reference sequence). V was cut by 5 bases and J by 0 bases, with 18 bases left in between. The CDR3, as DNA: TGTGCCAGCAGCCTCGCCCAGGGGCAATGGAGCACAGATACGCAGTATTTT. Translated: CASSLAQGQWSTDTQYF.

The chain couples TRBV19 to TRBJ1-4; maybe TRBD1 (5 bases). Germline V CDR1 and CDR2: LNHDA, SQIVND (reference sequence). Trimming removed 4 bases at V and 7 bases at J, with 10 bases between. This CDR3 has 13 amino acids. CDR3 bases: TGTGCCAGTAGTAAGGGCGGGGGTGAAAAACTGTTTTTT. Encoded protein: CASSKGGGEKLFF.

This chain connects TRBV6-5 to TRBJ1-4, with D hard to call. Trimming stripped 5 bases from V and 0 bases from J, with 7 bases between. Germline loops: CDR1 MNHEY, CDR2 SVGAGI. The CDR3 has 14 amino acids. Here the CDR3 reads CASSRTATNEKLFF. CDR3 in DNA: TGTGCCAGCAGTCGGACGGCAACTAATGAAAAACTGTTTTTT.

The CDR3 spells CASSELLTTDTQYF. The CDR3 DNA sequence: TGTGCCAGCAGTGAACTTTTGACGACAGATACGCAGTATTTT. The chain has TRBV2 and TRBJ2-3; D remains unclear. The CDR3 extends over 14 amino acids. Looked up from germline, CDR1 is SNHLY and CDR2 is FYNNEI. The V gene lost 2 bases and the J gene lost 3 bases, with 9 bases spanning the gap.